This TCR beta chain was obtained from a study of vaccination effects on CD4 cells after COVID-19 (dated by TCRdb to between 2021 and 2023). As for the study more broadly: Participants received two doses of either the BNT162b2 or the mRNA-1273 mRNA SARS-CoV-2 vaccine. Pre-vaccine samples were collected from two convalescent patients 16 days and one week before the first dose, corresponding to 142 and 148 days after COVID-19 diagnosis. In both COVID-19 convalescent patients and infection-naive vaccine recipients, the study compared SARS-CoV-2 spike-specific CD4+ TCR repertoires from before mRNA vaccination with those from after it. A total of 9 to 11 COVID-19 convalescent patients and a few SARS-CoV-2-naive healthy vaccine recipients were included in the full study. In the study, cultures from other donors were sequenced using the Oncomine TCR Beta short-read assay on an Illumina iSeq 100.

V is reduced by 1 base and J by 9 bases, leaving a spacing of 19 bases between them. Counted from cysteine to phenylalanine, this CDR3 has 16 amino acids. Left in the record is the CDR3 DNA by itself, 48 bases read in frame from the first base. In the germline V gene, CDR1 corresponds to SGHTA and CDR2 to FQGNSA. Worth noting for this clone: Which antigen it targets is not known. No base-level quality is on record; no much larger clone is a single base apart.

The ViraFEST assay stimulated PBMC with viral peptide pools and then used TCR sequencing to identify antigen-specific CD4+ T cell clonotypes by expansion. After more than nine days of culture, CD4+ T cells were isolated with the EasySep CD4+ T cell isolation kit. PCR-confirmed SARS-CoV-2 infection had occurred in convalescent patients between March and December 2020, before the Alpha, Beta and Delta variants emerged in the United States. Each well held two million PBMC cultured in IMDM containing around 5% human AB serum, roughly 9.6 IU/ml IL-2 and gentamicin, along with approximately 10 ug/ml peptides. For the negative control culture condition, an HIV-1 Nef peptide pool was used. Half of the culture medium was replaced with fresh IL-2-containing medium on days 3 and 7. Each peptide stimulation condition was cultured in triplicate wells unless otherwise noted. PBMC were separated from whole blood using Ficoll-Paque Plus gradient centrifugation and were then either cryopreserved at -140C or used fresh. The QIAamp micro DNA kit was used to extract genomic DNA from the cultured CD4+ T cells.

Library method: the immunoSEQ multiplex PCR assay. DNA from the CD4+ T cells that had been cultured and isolated underwent TCR beta CDR3 sequencing. The paper's data handling went like this. Non-productive TCR sequences were removed and reads were trimmed to the CDR3 region, keeping CDR3s of at least 7 amino acids. The MANAFEST web app was used to pick out antigen-specific clonotypes by comparing their expansion in peptide wells with that in reference cultures. Positive clones required FDR<0.05 expansion versus reference and all other wells, odds ratio above 5, and frequency above 0.1% in two replicate wells. A clonotype was called cross-reactive if it was significantly expanded both in SARS-CoV-2 spike wells and in at least one common cold coronavirus spike condition. CDR3 similarity was assessed by Levenshtein distance using the stringdist R package, and unrooted trees were constructed with ape in R 3.6.1. The clones in this table, taken by TCRdb from immuneACCESS, are in-frame only. Not every clone is retained; where verified, under half of the shortfall comes from an unresolved V gene, and the cause of the rest is unknown. V and J calls plus clone size are reproduced from that table; the DNA served to infer D and trimming. The sample yields roughly 70,000 clones; roughly two thirds were counted once. About 5% of the sample belongs to the ten largest clones.

The paper as a whole reports these results and caveats: For convalescent patients, new clones induced by the vaccine made up most of the post-vaccine spike-reactive repertoire, and these new clones were largely distinct from the clones induced by infection. Limitations of the study were the small number of convalescent patients and the absence of early post-infection timepoints. Marked clonal contraction was observed in both infection-induced and vaccine-induced clones at late post-vaccination timepoints, consistent with waning T cell responses.

The sequencing here drew on CD4+ T cells from PBMCs cultured with HIV peptides, taken before COVID-19 vaccination. The cell subset or site label, read with the paper, signifies: HIV-1 Nef peptide pool negative control/reference culture. The receptor was isolated from a human donor who had a prior SARS-CoV-2 infection. The chain joins TRBV7-2 to TRBJ2-1; no D segment can be confidently identified. The nucleotides read TGTGCCAGCAGCTTAGGTGGTGGCAGAGTTTTAACTGAGCAGTTCTTC. Its product reads: CASSLGGGRVLTEQFF. Beyond the CDR3, the reference TRBV7-2 and TRBJ2-1 genes provide the residues; the full variable domain reads: GAGVSQSPSNKVTEKGKDVELRCDPISGHTALYWYRQSLGQGLEFLIYFQGNSAPDKSGLPSDRFSAERTGGSVSTLTIQRTQQEDSAVYLCASSLGGGRVLTEQFFGPGTRLTVL.